A single T cell receptor beta chain is shown here with its context. Produced via immunoSEQ multiplex PCR; TCRdb's table is partial and in-frame only. Of about 150,000 clones in the sample, around 86% were seen once. These data are taken from a study of blood T cell repertoires in COVID-19. CDR3 length: 16 amino acids. The germline V gene has CDR1 LNHDA and CDR2 SQIVND (reference sequence). The V segment lost 6 bases and the J segment 0 bases; nucleotides outside the gene matches: 5. V usage is TRBV19 and J usage is TRBJ2-3, with TRBD2 matching 11 bases. This TCR was recovered from an older man with acute or convalescent COVID-19. The specimen was peripheral blood. The CDR3 DNA reads as TGTGCCAGTAGCCGGACTAGCGGGTTTAGCACAGATACGCAGTATTTT. This codes for CASSRTSGFSTDTQYF.